A single sample gave rise to the 10 T cell receptor beta chains below, sequenced in a study of T cell repertoires in cytomegalovirus infection. TCRdb passed the reads through MiXCR, listing each CDR3 protein once. Altogether approximately 180,000 distinct CDR3 sequences are present, about 18% being singletons, with the ten largest covering roughly 24%. Sequenced material: CD8+ T cells from PBMCs. Source of these receptors: a human donor in good health (CMV status not recorded). Some clones in this sample may be carry-over from other donors' samples.

The chain couples TRBV30 to TRBJ2-1, with 14 bases fitting TRBD2. V lost 7 bases to trimming and J lost 14 bases; unmatched junction nucleotides: 4. The CDR3 consists of 11 residues. The germline V gene has CDR1 GTSNPN and CDR2 SVGIG (reference sequence). The CDR3, as DNA: TGTGCCTTTGGGGGACTAGCGGGGGAGTTCTTC. It codes for CAFGGLAGEFF.

In its sample, this clonotype was seen many times. The chain uses TRBV28 and TRBJ2-7; D remains ambiguous. Germline V gene data show CDR1 as MDHEN and CDR2 as SYDVKM. Trimming took off 2 bases at V and 2 bases at J, with 4 bases between the two ends. The CDR3 length is 12 residues. The CDR3 is CASSLSPYEQYF. The DNA of the CDR3 is TGTGCCAGCAGTTTAAGCCCCTACGAGCAGTACTTC.

This chain uses TRBV7-3 with TRBJ1-1, with D perhaps matching TRBD1 (5 bases). The CDR3 is 14 residues long. The V gene lost 2 bases and the J gene lost 4 bases, with 11 bases spanning the gap. In germline, CDR1 is SGHTA, CDR2 FQGTGA. The DNA of the CDR3 is TGTGCCAGCAGCTTACGGGGGGGGGTCACTGAAGCTTTCTTT. Translated, it gives CASSLRGGVTEAFF.

This clonotype occurred a few times. The chain carries TRBV9 and TRBJ1-5; D is unclear. Germline V gene lookup returns CDR1 SGDLS and CDR2 YYNGEE. The CDR3 is 15 residues long. Between the trimmed V and J ends, which lost 3 bases and 4 bases, there was a span of 14 bases. The CDR3 coding sequence is TGTGCCAGCAGCGATTCAGGTTCCGCAAATCAGCCCCAGCATTTT. Amino acids: CASSDSGSANQPQHF.

The V and J genes are TRBV12-3 or TRBV12-4 and TRBJ2-3; D gene unclear. Deletions cut 8 bases from V and 4 bases from J, with 13 bases between. This CDR3 has 13 residues. Written as DNA, the CDR3 is TGTGCCAGCGGTTATTATGAGGCAGATACGCAGTATTTT. It is translated as CASGYYEADTQYF.

This clonotype was detected ten times or more. The chain recombines TRBV7-6 with TRBJ2-2; D is possibly TRBD1 (6 bases). V lost 2 bases to trimming and J lost 2 bases, with 9 bases between them. Germline CDR1 SGHVS, CDR2 FNYEAQ. CDR3 length: 15 amino acids. The CDR3 nucleotides read TGTGCCAGCAGCTTACAGGGGCCTAACACCGGGGAGCTGTTTTTT. Amino acids: CASSLQGPNTGELFF.

This clonotype has more than one count but fewer than ten. This chain links TRBV10-3 with TRBJ1-6, with 11 bases identical to TRBD1. The CDR3 runs 16 residues. J gave up 7 bases and V 5 bases, and 7 bases lay outside the gene matches. The germline CDR1 and CDR2 sequences are ENHRY and SYGVKD. In DNA, the CDR3 is TGTGCCATCAGTAGTACCGGGACAGGGGGAAATTCACCCCTCCACTTT. Translated: CAISSTGTGGNSPLHF.

J is TRBJ2-2 and V is TRBV27, with D maybe TRBD1 (5 bases). The CDR3 spans 13 residues. V shed 4 bases and J shed 4 bases, with 7 bases lying between them. In germline, CDR1 is MNHEY, CDR2 SMNVEV (reference sequence). In DNA, the CDR3 is TGTGCCAGCAGTTATCAGGGCACCGGGGAGCTGTTTTTT. Protein: CASSYQGTGELFF.

This clonotype was found a few times. The V gene is TRBV7-9, the J gene TRBJ1-1, with D perhaps TRBD1 (5 bases). The CDR3 is made up of 16 amino acids. Trimming pared 4 bases from V and 3 bases from J, leaving 18 bases between. Germline loops: CDR1 SEHNR, CDR2 FQNEAQ (reference sequence). The CDR3 loop reads CASSSSWGEGHTEAFF. CDR3 DNA sequence: TGTGCCAGCAGCTCCTCCTGGGGGGAGGGTCACACTGAAGCTTTCTTT.

The gene calls are TRBV29-1 and TRBJ1-1, with 9 bases fitting TRBD1. Germline assignment: CDR1 SQVTM and CDR2 ANQGSEA. CDR3 length equals 13 residues. V was pared by 3 bases and J by 7 bases, with 6 bases of the junction left unmatched. CDR3 amino acids: CSVEERDRDEAFF. Written as DNA, the CDR3 is TGCAGCGTTGAGGAAAGGGACAGGGATGAAGCTTTCTTT.